These T cell receptor beta chains were read from a single sample in a study of T cell responses to AZD1222 COVID-19 vaccine. Method: immunoSEQ multiplex PCR; TCRdb's copy keeps in-frame clones and lacks some. The sample has 140,000 to 150,000 clones; approximately 93% are singletons. Sequenced material: peripheral blood, taken after recovery from COVID-19. Source of these receptors: an adult who had recovered from COVID-19. Each CDR3 is given with its conserved first and last residue. The D gene is left open where the match is weak. A row's size may be missing; if present it is once, few, many or a size class.

D: .; V: TRBV4-1; size: once; J: TRBJ1-1; CDR3: CASSQGLGAEAFF; DNA: TGCGCCAGCAGCCAAGGACTGGGGGCTGAAGCTTTCTTT
D: .; V: TRBV3-1/TRBV3-2; size: .; J: TRBJ1-4; CDR3: CASSQGRAINEKLFF; DNA: TGTGCCAGCAGCCAAGGAAGGGCCATTAATGAAAAACTGTTTTTT
D: .; V: TRBV28; size: .; J: TRBJ1-2; CDR3: CASSPQPAGYTF; DNA: TGTGCCAGCAGCCCCCAACCGGCGGGCTACACCTTC
D: .; V: TRBV6-5; size: .; J: TRBJ1-1; CDR3: CASSQSRGNTEAFF; DNA: TGTGCCAGTAGTCAATCCCGGGGGAACACTGAAGCTTTCTTT
D: TRBD1; V: TRBV6-5; size: .; J: TRBJ2-5; CDR3: CASSPGQLQETQYF; DNA: TGTGCCAGCAGCCCGGGACAGCTCCAAGAGACCCAGTACTTC
D: TRBD2; V: TRBV28; size: .; J: TRBJ2-7; CDR3: CASSLPGTSGRTSYEQYF; DNA: TGTGCCAGCAGTCTCCCCGGGACTAGCGGGAGAACCTCCTACGAGCAGTACTTC
D: .; V: TRBV3-1/TRBV3-2; size: .; J: TRBJ2-6; CDR3: CASSHSVASSGANVLTF; DNA: TGTGCCAGCAGCCACAGTGTCGCGAGCTCTGGGGCCAACGTCCTGACTTTC
D: .; V: TRBV5-4; size: .; J: TRBJ2-7; CDR3: CASSLAQGSYEQYF; DNA: TGTGCCAGCAGCTTGGCGCAAGGCTCCTACGAGCAGTACTTC
D: .; V: TRBV2; size: .; J: TRBJ1-2; CDR3: CASSELGRGYGYTF; DNA: TGTGCCAGCAGTGAATTAGGCAGGGGCTATGGCTACACCTTC
D: .; V: TRBV4-1; size: .; J: TRBJ1-5; CDR3: CASSQDRAVNQPQHF; DNA: TGCGCCAGCAGCCAAGATAGAGCGGTGAATCAGCCCCAGCATTTT
D: .; V: TRBV7-6; size: .; J: TRBJ2-7; CDR3: CASSSRGGGLGEQYF; DNA: TGTGCCAGCAGCTCTAGAGGAGGGGGCTTGGGCGAGCAGTACTTC
D: .; V: TRBV9; size: .; J: TRBJ1-6; CDR3: CASSSTMIGSPLHF; DNA: TGTGCCAGCAGCTCGACTATGATAGGGTCACCCCTCCACTTT
D: .; V: TRBV12-2; size: .; J: TRBJ2-3; CDR3: CASRLVDITDTQYF; DNA: TGTGCAAGTCGCTTAGTGGATATCACAGATACGCAGTATTTT
D: TRBD1; V: TRBV5-1; size: .; J: TRBJ2-1; CDR3: CASWDRYNEQFF; DNA: TGCGCCAGTTGGGACAGATACAATGAGCAGTTCTTC
D: .; V: TRBV3-1/TRBV3-2; size: few; J: TRBJ2-1; CDR3: CASSKGGGAGLYNEQFF; DNA: TGTGCCAGCAGCAAAGGGGGGGGAGCGGGATTATACAATGAGCAGTTCTTC
D: .; V: TRBV7-8; size: .; J: TRBJ1-1; CDR3: CASPPAFTEAFF; DNA: TGTGCCAGCCCGCCCGCCTTCACTGAAGCTTTCTTT
D: .; V: TRBV19; size: .; J: TRBJ1-3; CDR3: CASTFGSSGNTIYF; DNA: TGTGCCAGTACCTTCGGGAGCTCTGGAAACACCATATATTTT
D: TRBD2; V: TRBV29-1; size: .; J: TRBJ2-7; CDR3: CSVRGLAGPYEQYF; DNA: TGCAGCGTACGGGGACTAGCGGGGCCCTACGAGCAGTACTTC
D: .; V: TRBV2; size: .; J: TRBJ2-7; CDR3: CASKIQYEQYF; DNA: TGTGCCAGCAAAATACAATACGAGCAGTACTTC
D: .; V: TRBV5-1; size: .; J: TRBJ1-3; CDR3: CASSLGTANSGNTIYF; DNA: TGCGCCAGCAGCTTGGGGACTGCAAACTCTGGAAACACCATATATTTT
D: .; V: TRBV28; size: few; J: TRBJ1-2; CDR3: CASSQRTANYGYTF; DNA: TGTGCCAGCAGTCAGAGGACAGCTAACTATGGCTACACCTTC
D: .; V: TRBV10-1; size: .; J: TRBJ1-1; CDR3: CASKPGQGTEAFF; DNA: TGCGCCAGCAAGCCGGGGCAGGGAACTGAAGCTTTCTTT
D: TRBD2; V: TRBV6-2/TRBV6-3; size: once; J: TRBJ2-5; CDR3: CASSSPGLAGIETQYF; DNA: TGTGCCAGCAGTTCTCCCGGACTAGCGGGAATAGAGACCCAGTACTTC
D: .; V: TRBV28; size: .; J: TRBJ1-5; CDR3: CASTSPTSARSQPQHF; DNA: TGTGCCAGCACCTCCCCTACATCGGCCCGATCCCAGCCCCAGCATTTT
D: .; V: TRBV12-5; size: .; J: TRBJ2-1; CDR3: CASGRSRVGLDEQFF; DNA: TGTGCTAGTGGCAGATCGAGAGTAGGACTCGATGAGCAGTTCTTC
D: .; V: TRBV7-3; size: .; J: TRBJ2-3; CDR3: CASSLEGFSTDTQYF; DNA: TGTGCCAGCAGCTTAGAGGGATTCAGCACAGATACGCAGTATTTT
D: .; V: TRBV11-2; size: .; J: TRBJ1-2; CDR3: CASSLLHGYTF; DNA: TGTGCCAGCAGCTTACTCCATGGCTACACCTTC
D: .; V: TRBV5-1; size: .; J: TRBJ2-2; CDR3: CASIGTGELFF; DNA: TGCGCCAGCATTGGGACCGGGGAGCTGTTTTTT
D: .; V: TRBV7-2; size: .; J: TRBJ2-7; CDR3: CASSLDPGLTYEQYF; DNA: TGTGCCAGCAGCTTAGATCCGGGACTTACATACGAGCAGTACTTC
D: .; V: TRBV2; size: .; J: TRBJ2-6; CDR3: CASRGLDSSGANVLTF; DNA: TGTGCCAGCAGAGGATTGGACAGCTCTGGGGCCAACGTCCTGACTTTC
D: TRBD2; V: TRBV3-1/TRBV3-2; size: once; J: TRBJ2-1; CDR3: CASGGLAGVGYNEQFF; DNA: TGTGCCAGCGGGGGACTAGCGGGAGTTGGGTACAATGAGCAGTTCTTC
D: TRBD2; V: TRBV29-1; size: few; J: TRBJ2-7; CDR3: CSVDSGGPGEQYF; DNA: TGCAGCGTTGATTCGGGAGGGCCGGGTGAGCAGTACTTC
D: .; V: TRBV9; size: .; J: TRBJ2-1; CDR3: CASSGDERAVLSSYNEQFF; DNA: TGTGCCAGCAGCGGGGACGAGCGGGCCGTTTTAAGCTCCTACAATGAGCAGTTCTTC
D: .; V: TRBV12-3/TRBV12-4; size: .; J: TRBJ1-3; CDR3: CASRSFSGNTIYF; DNA: TGTGCCAGCAGGTCATTCTCTGGAAACACCATATATTTT